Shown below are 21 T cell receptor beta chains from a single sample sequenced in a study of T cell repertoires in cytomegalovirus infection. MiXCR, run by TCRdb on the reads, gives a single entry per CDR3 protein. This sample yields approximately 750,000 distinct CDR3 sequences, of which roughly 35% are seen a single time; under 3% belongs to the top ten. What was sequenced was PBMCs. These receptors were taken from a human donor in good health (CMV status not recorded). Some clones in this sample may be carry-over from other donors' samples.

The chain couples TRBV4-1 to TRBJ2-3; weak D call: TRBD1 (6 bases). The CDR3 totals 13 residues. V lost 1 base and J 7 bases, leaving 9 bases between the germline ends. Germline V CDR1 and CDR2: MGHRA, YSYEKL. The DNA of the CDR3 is TGCGCCAGCAGCCAAGTGGGGGACAATACGCAGTATTTT. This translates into CASSQVGDNTQYF.

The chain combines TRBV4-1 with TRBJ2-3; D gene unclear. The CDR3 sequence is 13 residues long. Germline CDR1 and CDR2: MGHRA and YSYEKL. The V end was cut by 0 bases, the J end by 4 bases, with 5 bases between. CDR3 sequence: CASSQDPPDTQYF. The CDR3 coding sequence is TGCGCCAGCAGCCAAGACCCCCCAGATACGCAGTATTTT.

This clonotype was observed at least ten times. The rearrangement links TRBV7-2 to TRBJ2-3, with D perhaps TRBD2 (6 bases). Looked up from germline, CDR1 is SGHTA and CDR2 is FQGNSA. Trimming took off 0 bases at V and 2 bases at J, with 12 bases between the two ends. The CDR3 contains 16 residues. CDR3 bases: TGTGCCAGCAGCTTAGCGCTGAGCGGGTTCACAGATACGCAGTATTTT. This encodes CASSLALSGFTDTQYF.

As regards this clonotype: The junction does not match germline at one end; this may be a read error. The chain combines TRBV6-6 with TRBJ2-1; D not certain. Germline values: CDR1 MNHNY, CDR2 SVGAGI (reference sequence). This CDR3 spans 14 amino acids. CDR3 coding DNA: TGTGCCAGCAGTTACAGTCCCCTCTACAATGAGCAGTTATTC. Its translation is CASSYSPLYNEQLF.

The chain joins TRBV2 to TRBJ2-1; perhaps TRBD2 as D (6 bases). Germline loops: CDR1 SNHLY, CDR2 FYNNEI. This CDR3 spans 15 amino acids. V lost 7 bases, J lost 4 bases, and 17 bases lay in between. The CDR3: CASTGGPSAYNEQFF. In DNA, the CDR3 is TGTGCCAGCACCGGTGGGCCTAGCGCATACAATGAGCAGTTCTTC.

For the CDR3, the DNA is TGTGCCAGCGTCTCGGGAGGGCCCCAAGAGACCCAGTACTTC. Translated: CASVSGGPQETQYF. J is TRBJ2-5 and V is TRBV6-6; TRBD2 matches at 8 bases. J lost 1 base, V lost 8 bases, and 6 bases had no gene match. This CDR3 spans 14 amino acids. CDR1 and CDR2 (germline): MNHNY, SVGAGI (reference sequence).

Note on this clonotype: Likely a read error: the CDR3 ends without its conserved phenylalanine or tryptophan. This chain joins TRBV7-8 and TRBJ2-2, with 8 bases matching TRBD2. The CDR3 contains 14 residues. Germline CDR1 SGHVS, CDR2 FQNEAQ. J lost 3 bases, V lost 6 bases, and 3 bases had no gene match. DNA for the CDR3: TGTGCCAGCAGTAGCGGGATCGACACCGGGGAGCTGTTTGTT. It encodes CASSSGIDTGELFV.

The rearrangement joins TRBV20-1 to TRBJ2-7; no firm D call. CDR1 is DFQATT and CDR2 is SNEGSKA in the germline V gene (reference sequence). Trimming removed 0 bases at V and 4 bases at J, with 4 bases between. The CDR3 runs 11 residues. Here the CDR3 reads CSARELYEQYF. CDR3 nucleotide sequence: TGCAGTGCTAGAGAATTGTACGAGCAGTACTTC.

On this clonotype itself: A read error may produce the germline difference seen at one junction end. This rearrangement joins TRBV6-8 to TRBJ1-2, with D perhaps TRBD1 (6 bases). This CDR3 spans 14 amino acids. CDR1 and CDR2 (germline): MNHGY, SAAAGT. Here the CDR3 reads CARSPRQANYGYTF. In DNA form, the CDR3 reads TGTGCCCGCAGTCCTAGACAGGCTAACTATGGCTACACCTTC.

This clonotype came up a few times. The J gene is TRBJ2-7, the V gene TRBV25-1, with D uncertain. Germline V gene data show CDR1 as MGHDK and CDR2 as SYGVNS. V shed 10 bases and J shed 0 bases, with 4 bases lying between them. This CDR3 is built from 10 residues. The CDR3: CATGSYEQYF. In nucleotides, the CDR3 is TGTGCCACCGGCTCCTACGAGCAGTACTTC.

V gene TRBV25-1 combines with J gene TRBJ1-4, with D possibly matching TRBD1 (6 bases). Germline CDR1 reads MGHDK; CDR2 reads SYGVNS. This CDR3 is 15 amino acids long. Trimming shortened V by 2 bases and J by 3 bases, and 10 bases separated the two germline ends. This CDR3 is CASSEGAGANEKLFF. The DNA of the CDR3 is TGTGCCAGCAGTGAAGGGGCAGGGGCTAATGAAAAACTGTTTTTT.

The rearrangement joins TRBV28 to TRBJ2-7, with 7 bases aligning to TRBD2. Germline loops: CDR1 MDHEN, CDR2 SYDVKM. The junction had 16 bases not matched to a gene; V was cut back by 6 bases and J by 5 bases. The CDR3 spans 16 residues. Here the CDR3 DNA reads TGTGCCAGCAGCTTGGGAAGGTGGCGGGGGATCGACGAGCAGTACTTC. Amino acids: CASSLGRWRGIDEQYF. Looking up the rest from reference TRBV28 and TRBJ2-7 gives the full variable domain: DVKVTQSSRYLVKRTGEKVFLECVQDMDHENMFWYRQDPGLGLRLIYFSYDVKMKEKGDIPEGYSVSREKKERFSLILESASTNQTSMYLCASSLGRWRGIDEQYFGPGTRLTVT.

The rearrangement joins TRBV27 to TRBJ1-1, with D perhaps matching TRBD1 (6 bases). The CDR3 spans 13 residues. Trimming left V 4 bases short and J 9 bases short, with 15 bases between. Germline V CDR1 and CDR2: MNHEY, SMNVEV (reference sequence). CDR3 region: CASSSHRQGKAFF. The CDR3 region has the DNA TGTGCCAGCAGTTCCCACCGGCAGGGGAAAGCTTTCTTT.

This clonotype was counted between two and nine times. The CDR3 coding sequence is TGTGCCAGCGTAAACTTCGGGTCAACTAATGAAAAACTGTTTTTT. It is translated as CASVNFGSTNEKLFF. The chain recombines TRBV2 with TRBJ1-4; D gene ambiguous. Germline V lookup: CDR1 SNHLY, CDR2 FYNNEI. CDR3 size: 15 residues. Trimming pared 8 bases from V and 0 bases from J, leaving 13 bases between. Full variable domain (remainder filled in from reference TRBV2 and TRBJ1-4): EPEVTQTPSHQVTQMGQEVILRCVPISNHLYFYWYRQILGQKVEFLVSFYNNEISEKSEIFDDQFSVERPDGSNFTLKIRSTKLEDSAMYFCASVNFGSTNEKLFFGSGTQLSVL.

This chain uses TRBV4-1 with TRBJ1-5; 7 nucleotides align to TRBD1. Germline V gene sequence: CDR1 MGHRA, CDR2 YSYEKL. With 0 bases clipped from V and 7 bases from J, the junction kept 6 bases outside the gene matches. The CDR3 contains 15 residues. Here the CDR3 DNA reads TGCGCCAGCAGCCAAGACGAGGGGGCTCGGCAGCCCCAGCATTTT. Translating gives CASSQDEGARQPQHF.

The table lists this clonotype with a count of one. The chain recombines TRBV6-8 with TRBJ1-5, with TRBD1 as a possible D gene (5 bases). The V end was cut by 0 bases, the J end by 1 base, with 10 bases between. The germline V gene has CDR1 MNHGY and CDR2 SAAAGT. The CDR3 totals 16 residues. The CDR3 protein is CASSYSQGGSNQPQHF. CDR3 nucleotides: TGTGCCAGCAGTTACTCGCAGGGCGGGAGCAATCAGCCCCAGCATTTT.

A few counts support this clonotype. The CDR3 here is CASSEQGVREQYF. The DNA for the CDR3 is TGTGCCAGCAGTGAACAGGGAGTTCGGGAGCAGTACTTC. The J gene is TRBJ2-7, the V gene TRBV6-1; D possibly matches TRBD1 or TRBD2 (5 bases each). The CDR3 sequence is 13 residues long. The ends were cut back, 2 bases at V and 7 bases at J, with 12 bases in the middle. Per germline, CDR1 MNHNS and CDR2 SASEGT.

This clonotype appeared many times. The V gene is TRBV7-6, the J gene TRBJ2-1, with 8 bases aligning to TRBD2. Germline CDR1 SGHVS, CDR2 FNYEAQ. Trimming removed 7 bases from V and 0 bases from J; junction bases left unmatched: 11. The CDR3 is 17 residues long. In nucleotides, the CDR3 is TGTGCCAGCAATCCATTCGCGGGGGGAGGCTCCTACAATGAGCAGTTCTTC. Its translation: CASNPFAGGGSYNEQFF.

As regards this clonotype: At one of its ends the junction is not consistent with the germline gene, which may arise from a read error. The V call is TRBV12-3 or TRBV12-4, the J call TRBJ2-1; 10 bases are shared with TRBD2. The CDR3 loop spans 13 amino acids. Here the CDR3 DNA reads TGTTCCAGCAGTTATATAGCGGGAGGACCCCAGTTCTTC. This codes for CSSSYIAGGPQFF.

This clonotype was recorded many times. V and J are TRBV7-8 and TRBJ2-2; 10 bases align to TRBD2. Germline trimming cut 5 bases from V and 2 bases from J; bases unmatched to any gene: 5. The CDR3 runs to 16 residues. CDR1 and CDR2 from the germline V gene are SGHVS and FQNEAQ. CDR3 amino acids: CASSPRTSGNTGELFF. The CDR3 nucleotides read TGTGCCAGCAGCCCCCGGACTAGCGGAAACACCGGGGAGCTGTTTTTT.

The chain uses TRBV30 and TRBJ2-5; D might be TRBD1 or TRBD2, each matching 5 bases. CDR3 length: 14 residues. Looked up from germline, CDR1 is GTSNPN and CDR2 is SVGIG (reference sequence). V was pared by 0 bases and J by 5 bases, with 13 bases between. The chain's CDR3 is CAWSVTWGLETQYF. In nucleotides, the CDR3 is TGTGCCTGGAGTGTAACTTGGGGGTTGGAGACCCAGTACTTC.